The subject of this entry is one T cell receptor (beta chain). This entry is derived from a study of blood T cell repertoires in COVID-19. Overall study context: Italy, Spain and the United States were the sources of the convalescent and acute COVID-19 samples. In each case, the material was cDNA or gDNA derived from T cells, B-cell-depleted T cells, or PBMCs.

This CDR3 is 15 amino acids long. Germline V CDR1 and CDR2: MNHEY, SVGAGI. Trimming took 7 bases from V and 7 from J; bases not matched to a gene: 12. Per the study methods: Estimation of nucleated cell counts was performed using reference gene primer amplification. Here immunoSEQ multiplex PCR was the method, and the copy in TCRdb shows in-frame clones only, minus some. V and J calls and clone size are given by that table; D and trimming were obtained from the DNA. Of 200,000 to 300,000 clones in the sample, 81% were seen once. One Seattle source followed patients from active infection through their disease course.

The sequenced sample consisted of peripheral blood. The sequence was collected from a woman of 80 years or more with COVID-19, enrolled during active disease. This rearrangement joins TRBV6-5 to TRBJ2-1, with TRBD2 matching over 8 bases. CDR3 nucleotide sequence: TGTGCCAGCACCCGGGGGGGACTTAAGGCTAATGAGCAGTTCTTC. Translation gives CASTRGGLKANEQFF.